This T cell receptor beta chain derives from a study of blood T cell repertoires in COVID-19. Study context: Some COVID-19 samples were acute and others convalescent; all came from the United States, Italy and Spain.

The CDR3 contains 15 residues. Germline CDR1 reads SNHLY; CDR2 reads FYNNEI. Trimming took off 1 base at V and 0 bases at J, with 9 bases between the two ends. Here immunoSEQ multiplex PCR was the method, and the copy in TCRdb shows in-frame clones only, minus some. The sample includes tens of thousands of clones, approximately 78% of them seen just once. The sequence derives from a man between 60 and 75 years old with acute or convalescent COVID-19. The rearrangement uses TRBV2 and TRBJ1-2; D is perhaps TRBD1 (5 bases). The specimen was peripheral blood. CDR3 bases: TGTGCCAGCAGTGAAGGGACAACAACTAACTATGGCTACACCTTC. Encoded protein: CASSEGTTTNYGYTF.